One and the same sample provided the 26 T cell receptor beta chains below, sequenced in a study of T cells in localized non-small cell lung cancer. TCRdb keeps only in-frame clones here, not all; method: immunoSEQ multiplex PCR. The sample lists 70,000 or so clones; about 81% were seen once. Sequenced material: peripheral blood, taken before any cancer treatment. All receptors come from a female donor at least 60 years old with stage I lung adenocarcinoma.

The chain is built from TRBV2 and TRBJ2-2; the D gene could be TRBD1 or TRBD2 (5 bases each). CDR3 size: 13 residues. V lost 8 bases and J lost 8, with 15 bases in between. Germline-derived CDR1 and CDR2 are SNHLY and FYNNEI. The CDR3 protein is CASGTLLRGELFF. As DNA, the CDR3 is TGTGCCAGCGGGACCCTCCTAAGGGGGGAGCTGTTTTTT.

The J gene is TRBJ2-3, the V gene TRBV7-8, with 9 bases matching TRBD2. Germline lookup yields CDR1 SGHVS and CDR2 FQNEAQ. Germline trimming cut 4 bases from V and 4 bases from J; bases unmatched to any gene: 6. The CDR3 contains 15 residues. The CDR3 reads CASSSSGVRADTQYF. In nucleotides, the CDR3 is TGTGCCAGCAGCTCTAGCGGGGTCCGGGCAGATACGCAGTATTTT. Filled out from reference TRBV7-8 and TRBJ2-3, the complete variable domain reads GAGVSQSPRYKVAKRGQDVALRCDPISGHVSLFWYQQALGQGPEFLTYFQNEAQLDKSGLPSDRFFAERPEGSVSTLKIQRTQQEDSAVYLCASSSSGVRADTQYFGPGTRLTVL.

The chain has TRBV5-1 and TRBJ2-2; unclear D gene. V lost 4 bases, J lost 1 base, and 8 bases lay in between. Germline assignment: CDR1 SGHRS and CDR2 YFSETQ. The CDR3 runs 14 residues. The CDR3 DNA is TGCGCCAGCAGCCGGGTCGGGAACACCGGGGAGCTGTTTTTT. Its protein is CASSRVGNTGELFF.

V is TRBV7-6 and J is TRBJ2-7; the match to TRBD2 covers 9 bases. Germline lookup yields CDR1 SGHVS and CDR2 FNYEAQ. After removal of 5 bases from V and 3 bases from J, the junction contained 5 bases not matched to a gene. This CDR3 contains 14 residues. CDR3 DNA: TGTGCCAGCAGCCCCGGGACTAGCTACTACGAGCAGTACTTC. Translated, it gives CASSPGTSYYEQYF.

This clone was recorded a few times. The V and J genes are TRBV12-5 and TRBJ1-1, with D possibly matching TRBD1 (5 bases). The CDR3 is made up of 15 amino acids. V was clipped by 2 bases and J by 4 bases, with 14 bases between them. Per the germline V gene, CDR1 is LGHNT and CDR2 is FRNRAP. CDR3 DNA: TGTGCTAGTGGTTTGAGTGGAGGGCAGGGCACTGAAGCTTTCTTT. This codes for CASGLSGGQGTEAFF.

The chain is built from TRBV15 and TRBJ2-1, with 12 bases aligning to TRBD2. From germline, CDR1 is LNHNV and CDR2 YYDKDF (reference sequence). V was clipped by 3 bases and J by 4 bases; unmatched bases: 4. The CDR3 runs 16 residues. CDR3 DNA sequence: TGTGCCACCAGCAGGGGTGGGACTAGCGGGTACAATGAGCAGTTCTTC. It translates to CATSRGGTSGYNEQFF.

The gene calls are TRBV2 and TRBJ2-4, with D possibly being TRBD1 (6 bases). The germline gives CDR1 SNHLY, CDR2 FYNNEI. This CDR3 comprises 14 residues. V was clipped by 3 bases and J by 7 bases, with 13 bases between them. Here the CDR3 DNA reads TGTGCCAGCAGTGACAGGGGTTCGTTTAACATTCAGTACTTC. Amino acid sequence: CASSDRGSFNIQYF.

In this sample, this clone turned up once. The CDR3 is CASRGQVYGYTF. In nucleotides, the CDR3 is TGTGCCAGCAGGGGACAGGTCTATGGCTACACCTTC. The rearrangement uses TRBV28 and TRBJ1-2, with TRBD1 identical over 8 bases. The CDR3 is 12 amino acids. The trim removed 6 bases at V and 4 bases at J, leaving 1 base unmatched. The germline CDR1 and CDR2 sequences are MDHEN and SYDVKM.

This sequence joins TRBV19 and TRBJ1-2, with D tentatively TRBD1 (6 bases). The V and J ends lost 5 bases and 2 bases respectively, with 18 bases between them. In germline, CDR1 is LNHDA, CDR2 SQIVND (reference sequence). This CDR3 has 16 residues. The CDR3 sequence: CASSSNRFRGNYGYTF. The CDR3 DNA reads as TGTGCCAGTAGTTCCAACCGATTCAGGGGAAACTATGGCTACACCTTC.

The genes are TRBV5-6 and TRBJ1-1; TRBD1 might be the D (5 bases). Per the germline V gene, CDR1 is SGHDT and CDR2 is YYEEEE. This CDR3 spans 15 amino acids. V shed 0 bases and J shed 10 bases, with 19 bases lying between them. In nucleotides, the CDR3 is TGTGCCAGCAGCTTGGATCCAGGGCCGCTCTGGAGAGCTTTCTTT. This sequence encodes CASSLDPGPLWRAFF.

The CDR3 loop reads CASSQDFAGGAGDTEAFF. CDR3 DNA sequence: TGTGCCAGCAGCCAAGATTTCGCAGGGGGCGCGGGGGACACTGAAGCTTTCTTT. V usage is TRBV4-2 and J usage is TRBJ1-1; 8 nucleotides align to TRBD1. The CDR3 is 18 residues long. Looked up from germline, CDR1 is LGHNA and CDR2 is YNFKEQ. Unmatched junction bases numbered 12, after V lost 0 bases and J lost 3 bases.

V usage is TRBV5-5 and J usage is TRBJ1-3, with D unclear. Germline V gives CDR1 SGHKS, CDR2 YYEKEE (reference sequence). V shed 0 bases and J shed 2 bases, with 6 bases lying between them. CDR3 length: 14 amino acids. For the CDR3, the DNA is TGTGCCAGCAGCTTGGAGAGGGCTGGAAACACCATATATTTT. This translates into CASSLERAGNTIYF.

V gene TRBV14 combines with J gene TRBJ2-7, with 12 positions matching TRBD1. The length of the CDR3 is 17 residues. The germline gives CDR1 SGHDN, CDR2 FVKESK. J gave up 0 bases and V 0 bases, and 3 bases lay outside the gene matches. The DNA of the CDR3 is TGTGCCAGCAGCCAAGAGTCGGGACAGGGGGCCTCCTACGAGCAGTACTTC. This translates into CASSQESGQGASYEQYF.

CDR3 sequence (DNA): TGCGCCAGCAGCTTGGCGGGGGACCACTCTGGAAACACCATATATTTT. As protein: CASSLAGDHSGNTIYF. The chain recombines TRBV5-1 with TRBJ1-3, with a tentative D call TRBD1 (5 bases). The CDR3 totals 16 residues. Germline V CDR1 and CDR2: SGHRS, YFSETQ. V gave up 0 bases and J gave up 0 bases, with 10 bases separating them.

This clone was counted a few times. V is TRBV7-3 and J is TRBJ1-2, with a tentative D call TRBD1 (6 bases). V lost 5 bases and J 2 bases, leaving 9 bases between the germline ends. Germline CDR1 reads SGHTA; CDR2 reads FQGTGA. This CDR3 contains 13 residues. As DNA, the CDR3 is TGTGCCAGCAGCACAGACAGGAACTATGGCTACACCTTC. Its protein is CASSTDRNYGYTF.

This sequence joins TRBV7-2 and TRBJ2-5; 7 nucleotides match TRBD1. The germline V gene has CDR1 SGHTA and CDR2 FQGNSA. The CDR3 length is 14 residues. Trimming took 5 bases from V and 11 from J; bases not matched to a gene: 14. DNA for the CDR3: TGTGCCAGCAGCCTCAGACAGGGCTCGGAAGAGCAGTACTTC. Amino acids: CASSLRQGSEEQYF.

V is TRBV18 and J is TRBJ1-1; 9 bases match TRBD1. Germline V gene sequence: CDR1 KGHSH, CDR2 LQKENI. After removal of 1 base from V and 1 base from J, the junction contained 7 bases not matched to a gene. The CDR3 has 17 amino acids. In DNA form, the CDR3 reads TGTGCCAGCTCACCACTGTGGACAGGGGCCCAGAACACTGAAGCTTTCTTT. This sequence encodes CASSPLWTGAQNTEAFF.

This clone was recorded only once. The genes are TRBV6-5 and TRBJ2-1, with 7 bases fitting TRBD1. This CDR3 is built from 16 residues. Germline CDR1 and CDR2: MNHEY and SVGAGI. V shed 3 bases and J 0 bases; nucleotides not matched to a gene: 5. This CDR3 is CASSYEGAVSYNEQFF. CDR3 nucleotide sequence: TGTGCCAGCAGTTATGAGGGGGCCGTCTCCTACAATGAGCAGTTCTTC.

The CDR3 is CASIRGAGPYNEQFF. CDR3 nucleotide sequence: TGTGCCAGCATCCGGGGAGCGGGACCTTACAATGAGCAGTTCTTC. This chain links TRBV11-3 with TRBJ2-1; 7 nucleotides match TRBD2. Germline CDR1 reads SGHNT; CDR2 reads YENEEA. V dropped 7 bases and J dropped 4; count of bases not matched to a gene: 10. CDR3 length equals 15 residues.

CDR3 bases: TGCGCCAGCAGCCAAGATGACCGGGCCCTAACCGGGGAGCTGTTTTTT. Translation gives CASSQDDRALTGELFF. V is TRBV4-1 and J is TRBJ2-2; unclear D gene. Trimming shortened V by 0 bases and J by 5 bases, and 13 bases separated the two germline ends. Germline loops: CDR1 MGHRA, CDR2 YSYEKL. The CDR3 totals 16 residues.

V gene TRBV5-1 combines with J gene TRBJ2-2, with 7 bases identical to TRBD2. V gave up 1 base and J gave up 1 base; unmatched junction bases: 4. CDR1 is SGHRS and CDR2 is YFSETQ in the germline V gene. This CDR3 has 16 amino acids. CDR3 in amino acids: CASSLLGGGNTGELFF. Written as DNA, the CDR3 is TGCGCCAGCAGCTTGCTCGGCGGGGGGAACACCGGGGAGCTGTTTTTT.

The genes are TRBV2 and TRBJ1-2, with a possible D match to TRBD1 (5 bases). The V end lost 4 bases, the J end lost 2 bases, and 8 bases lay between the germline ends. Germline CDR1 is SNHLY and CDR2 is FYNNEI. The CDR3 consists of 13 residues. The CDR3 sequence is CASSGQMNYGYTF. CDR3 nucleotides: TGTGCCAGCAGTGGACAGATGAACTATGGCTACACCTTC.

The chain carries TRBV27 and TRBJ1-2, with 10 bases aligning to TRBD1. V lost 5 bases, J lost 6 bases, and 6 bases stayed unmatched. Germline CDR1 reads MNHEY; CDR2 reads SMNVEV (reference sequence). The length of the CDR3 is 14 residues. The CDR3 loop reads CASSVAGTGDGYTF. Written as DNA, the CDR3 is TGTGCCAGCAGTGTCGCCGGGACAGGGGATGGCTACACCTTC.

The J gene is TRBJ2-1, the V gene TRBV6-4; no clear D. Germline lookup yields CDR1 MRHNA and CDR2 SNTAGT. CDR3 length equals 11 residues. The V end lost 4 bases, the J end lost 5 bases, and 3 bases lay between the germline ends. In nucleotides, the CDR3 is TGTGCCAGCAGTGTTAACAATGAGCAGTTCTTC. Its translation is CASSVNNEQFF.

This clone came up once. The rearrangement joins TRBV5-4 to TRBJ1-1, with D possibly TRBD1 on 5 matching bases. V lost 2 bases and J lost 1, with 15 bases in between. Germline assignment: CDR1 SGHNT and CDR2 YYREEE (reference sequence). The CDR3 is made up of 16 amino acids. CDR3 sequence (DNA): TGTGCCAGCAGCTTCTACCTAGGGACCGAGAACACTGAAGCTTTCTTT. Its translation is CASSFYLGTENTEAFF.

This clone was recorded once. In nucleotides, the CDR3 is TGCAGTTTGGATAGCGGGATTACCCAGTACTTC. This translates into CSLDSGITQYF. The rearrangement links TRBV29-1 to TRBJ2-5, with 8 bases matching TRBD2. The CDR3 is 11 residues long. Germline assignment: CDR1 SQVTM and CDR2 ANQGSEA.